This TCR beta chain originates from a study of blood T cell repertoires in COVID-19. The CDR3 extends over 18 amino acids. V lost 2 bases to trimming and J lost 1 base, with 21 bases between them. Germline V CDR1 and CDR2: GTSNPN, SVGIG (reference sequence). Those who participated ranged in age from about 18 to 89 years and resided in about two dozen US areas. Produced via immunoSEQ multiplex PCR; TCRdb's table is partial and in-frame only. Of 250,000 to 300,000 clones listed, roughly nine tenths were seen once; the top ten hold 1.2%. The material sequenced was PBMCs or T cells enriched from blood (not recorded which). This clonotype originated in a human donor in a cohort exposed to, infected with or recovered from COVID-19 (not recorded which). The donor label of this sample is uncertain. The chain employs TRBV30 and TRBJ1-5; D remains ambiguous. The CDR3 DNA is TGTGCCTGGAGTCCCCACGTCCCGCTAGCTCGGAGCAATCAGCCCCAGCATTTT. It is translated as CAWSPHVPLARSNQPQHF.